This T cell receptor (beta chain) was captured by sequencing in a study of T cell responses to AZD1222 COVID-19 vaccine. To note about this clone: The target antigen is unknown.

Study-wide results and caveats: Two AZD1222 doses significantly raised spike-specific TCR breadth and depth over controls. Clonal diversity was possibly underestimated, and the donors were mostly white British, with more females. Mapped onto spike, vaccine-associated CD4 TCRs spanned it and were dominant at 160-218 and 743-854.

V lost 7 bases and J 3 bases, leaving 9 bases between the germline ends. The CDR3 runs to 13 residues. Germline values: CDR1 MDHEN, CDR2 SYDVKM. Assay used: immunoSEQ multiplex PCR; TCRdb lists only in-frame clones, some missing. Here the sample spans about 130,000 clones, about 89% being singletons. This sample comprised peripheral blood, obtained on day 0 of AZD1222 vaccination. The TCR was taken from an adult in good health. V is TRBV28 and J is TRBJ2-2; D is undetermined. This CDR3 is CASTPQDTGELFF. The CDR3 nucleotides read TGTGCCAGCACCCCCCAAGACACCGGGGAGCTGTTTTTT.